This record concerns one TCR beta chain sequence. This entry comes from a study of Ad26.COV2.S vaccination and SARS-CoV-2 variants. This CDR3 is built from 15 residues. Germline CDR1 reads SGHKS; CDR2 reads YYEKEE (reference sequence). After removal of 7 bases from V and 0 bases from J, the junction contained 3 bases not matched to a gene. Only in-frame clones appear in the TCRdb table, and some are missing; sequencing was by immunoSEQ multiplex PCR. Seen here are some 410,000 clones, roughly 90% observed once, and the top ten hold over 1.5%. Treatment meaning: some 20 received Ad26.COV2.S at low or high dose, single or two shots; about five received placebo; per-sample allocation not given. The samples were gathered on day 63 after the first injection of vaccine or placebo.

This clonotype was sampled from a person aged 18-65 years who received the Ad26.COV2.S COVID-19 vaccine or a placebo. The chain carries TRBV5-5 and TRBJ2-3; 12 positions agree with TRBD2. Sequences were derived from peripheral blood, sampled in a trial of Ad26.COV2.S vaccine versus placebo. This CDR3 reads CASPGTSGSTDTQYF. The CDR3 nucleotides read TGTGCCAGCCCAGGGACTAGCGGGAGCACAGATACGCAGTATTTT.